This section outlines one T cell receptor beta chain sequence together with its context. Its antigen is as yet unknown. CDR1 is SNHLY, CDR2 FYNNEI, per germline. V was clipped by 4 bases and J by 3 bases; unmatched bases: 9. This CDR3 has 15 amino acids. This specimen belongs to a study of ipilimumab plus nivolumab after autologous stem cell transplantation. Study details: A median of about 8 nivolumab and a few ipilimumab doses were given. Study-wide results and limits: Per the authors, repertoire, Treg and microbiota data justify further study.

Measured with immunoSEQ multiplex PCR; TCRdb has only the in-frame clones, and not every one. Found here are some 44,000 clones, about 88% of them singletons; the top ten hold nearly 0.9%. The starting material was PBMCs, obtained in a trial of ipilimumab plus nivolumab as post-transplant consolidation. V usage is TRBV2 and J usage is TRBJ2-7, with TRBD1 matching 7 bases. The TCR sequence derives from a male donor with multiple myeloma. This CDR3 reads CASSAPRTGLYEQYF. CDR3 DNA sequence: TGTGCCAGCAGTGCCCCCAGGACAGGACTCTACGAGCAGTACTTC.